The 28 T cell receptor beta chains listed next were all sequenced from one sample in a study of cytomegalovirus exposure and HLA in healthy donors. Some clones are missing from TCRdb's copy, which holds only in-frame ones; the method was immunoSEQ multiplex PCR. This sample has 65,000 to 95,000 clones; over 85% occur once, and the top ten carry about 3.8%. The sample comprised PBMCs. These receptors all stem from a woman younger than 45 in good health and CMV-seronegative.

The DNA for the CDR3 is TGTGCCACCATAGAGAGCGTGGATACGCAGTATTTT. It encodes CATIESVDTQYF. The chain joins TRBV7-9 to TRBJ2-3; the D is unclear. This CDR3 contains 12 residues. CDR1 is SEHNR, CDR2 FQNEAQ, per germline (reference sequence). V lost 10 bases to trimming and J lost 6 bases, with 14 bases between them.

This clone was counted a few times. The rearrangement joins TRBV5-1 to TRBJ1-2; 8 bases agree with TRBD1. The trim removed 0 bases at V and 8 bases at J, leaving 6 bases unmatched. Germline V lookup: CDR1 SGHRS, CDR2 YFSETQ. CDR3 size: 14 residues. The CDR3 loop is CASSLDSGGNGYTF. The CDR3 DNA follows: TGCGCCAGCAGCTTGGATTCAGGGGGCAACGGCTACACCTTC.

The genes are TRBV19 and TRBJ2-1; D remains unclear. Trimming cost V 4 bases and J 3 bases, with 10 bases left between them. Germline-derived CDR1 and CDR2 are LNHDA and SQIVND (reference sequence). CDR3 length: 14 amino acids. The CDR3 spells CASSSRLVYNEQFF. The CDR3 nucleotides read TGTGCCAGTAGTAGTAGGCTAGTCTACAATGAGCAGTTCTTC.

The V gene is TRBV5-5, the J gene TRBJ2-1; 11 nucleotides agree with TRBD2. The junction had 10 bases not matched to a gene; V was cut back by 1 base and J by 7 bases. Germline CDR1 and CDR2: SGHKS and YYEKEE (reference sequence). The CDR3 runs 17 residues. This CDR3 is CASSLILAGGAGNEQFF. The CDR3 DNA is TGTGCCAGCAGCTTGATCCTAGCGGGAGGAGCGGGGAATGAGCAGTTCTTC. The full variable domain, with the rest looked up from reference TRBV5-5 and TRBJ2-1, is DAGVTQSPTHLIKTRGQQVTLRCSPISGHKSVSWYQQVLGQGPQFIFQYYEKEERGRGNFPDRFSARQFPNYSSELNVNALLLGDSALYLCASSLILAGGAGNEQFFGPGTRLTVL.

This clone appeared a single time. The chain links TRBV28 to TRBJ1-5; perhaps TRBD1 as D (5 bases). Germline V gene lookup returns CDR1 MDHEN and CDR2 SYDVKM. V was pared by 5 bases and J by 0 bases, with 11 bases between. The CDR3 extends over 15 amino acids. CDR3 in amino acids: CASSTGGISNQPQHF. DNA for the CDR3: TGTGCCAGCAGTACGGGGGGGATTAGCAATCAGCCCCAGCATTTT.

This chain uses TRBV15 with TRBJ2-3; 10 bases fit TRBD2. The trim removed 0 bases at V and 2 bases at J, leaving 5 bases unmatched. Germline V lookup: CDR1 LNHNV, CDR2 YYDKDF (reference sequence). The CDR3 sequence is 17 residues long. The CDR3 loop is CATSRDWTSGFTDTQYF. The DNA for the CDR3 is TGTGCCACCAGCAGAGATTGGACTAGCGGTTTCACAGATACGCAGTATTTT.

The J gene is TRBJ2-1, the V gene TRBV28, with TRBD2 matching over 8 bases. Trimming cost V 7 bases and J 1 base; bases outside gene matches: 6. Germline CDR1 is MDHEN and CDR2 is SYDVKM. The CDR3 is made up of 15 amino acids. The CDR3 DNA reads TGTGCCAGCATCATTTCGGGGGGGTCCTACAATGAGCAGTTCTTC. It translates to CASIISGGSYNEQFF.

The chain joins TRBV19 to TRBJ2-2, with 7 bases aligning to TRBD1. Losses at the gene ends were 6 bases for V and 7 bases for J; bases not matched to a gene: 14. In germline, CDR1 is LNHDA, CDR2 SQIVND (reference sequence). There are 16 residues in the CDR3. The CDR3: CASRQTSRGPGGELFF. CDR3 DNA: TGTGCCAGTAGACAGACTTCGAGGGGGCCGGGCGGGGAGCTGTTTTTT.

Here the CDR3 reads CAWKYRVGGYTF. The CDR3 bases are TGTGCCTGGAAATACCGGGTCGGGGGCTACACCTTC. The genes are TRBV30 and TRBJ1-2, with no clear D. This CDR3 comprises 12 residues. Germline V CDR1 and CDR2: GTSNPN, SVGIG (reference sequence). The ends were cut back, 4 bases at V and 8 bases at J, with 14 bases in the middle.

The chain is built from TRBV15 and TRBJ1-3; no firm D call. Per germline, CDR1 LNHNV and CDR2 YYDKDF (reference sequence). This CDR3 is 12 amino acids long. V was shortened by 0 bases and J by 8 bases, with 5 bases between the two germline ends. CDR3 coding DNA: TGTGCCACCAGCAGAGACCCATACACCATATATTTT. Translating it yields CATSRDPYTIYF.

The rearrangement links TRBV11-2 to TRBJ2-5, with 8 positions matching TRBD2. V trimming: 5 bases; J trimming: 3 bases; junction bases outside the gene matches: 5. Looked up from germline, CDR1 is SGHAT and CDR2 is FQNNGV. This CDR3 is built from 14 residues. This CDR3 is CASSLSGGKETQYF. The CDR3 DNA is TGTGCCAGCAGCCTAAGCGGGGGAAAAGAGACCCAGTACTTC.

The chain combines TRBV30 with TRBJ2-7, with 12 bases that match TRBD2. The CDR3 spans 16 residues. V was pared by 2 bases and J by 3 bases, with 8 bases of the junction left unmatched. Germline CDR1 GTSNPN, CDR2 SVGIG (reference sequence). DNA for the CDR3: TGTGCCTGGAGTCAATTCAAGACTAGCGGGAGCTACGAGCAGTACTTC. It is translated as CAWSQFKTSGSYEQYF.

The V gene is TRBV9, the J gene TRBJ1-1; a possible D gene is TRBD1 (6 bases). The V gene lost 3 bases and the J gene lost 11 bases, with 14 bases spanning the gap. This CDR3 has 12 amino acids. Germline V gene lookup returns CDR1 SGDLS and CDR2 YYNGEE. CDR3 sequence reads: CASSAGTKAAFF. CDR3 nucleotide sequence: TGTGCCAGCAGCGCCGGGACAAAGGCGGCTTTCTTT.

The chain joins TRBV19 to TRBJ1-1; perhaps TRBD1 as D (6 bases). Germline-derived CDR1 and CDR2 are LNHDA and SQIVND (reference sequence). Trimming shortened V by 5 bases and J by 3 bases, and 10 bases separated the two germline ends. The CDR3 has 13 residues. CDR3 region: CASSVRTDTEAFF. The CDR3 nucleotides read TGTGCCAGTAGTGTACGGACAGACACTGAAGCTTTCTTT.

V is TRBV27 and J is TRBJ1-2, with 9 bases lining up with TRBD1. Germline-derived CDR1 and CDR2 are MNHEY and SMNVEV (reference sequence). This CDR3 contains 13 residues. V shed 6 bases and J 4 bases; nucleotides not matched to a gene: 3. The CDR3 DNA reads TGTGCCAGCAGCGTGACAGGGGGCTATGGCTACACCTTC. It is translated as CASSVTGGYGYTF.

The chain combines TRBV27 with TRBJ2-2; 8 bases are shared with TRBD1. Per the germline V gene, CDR1 is MNHEY and CDR2 is SMNVEV (reference sequence). The CDR3 contains 15 residues. The junction had 7 bases not matched to a gene; V was cut back by 3 bases and J by 7 bases. The DNA for the CDR3 is TGTGCCAGCAGTTTCGGACAGGGTGGGGTCGGGGAGCTGTTTTTT. This translates into CASSFGQGGVGELFF.

The J gene is TRBJ2-1, the V gene TRBV5-1; the match to TRBD1 covers 12 bases. The V and J ends lost 1 base and 2 bases, in that order; junction bases with no gene match: 13. Germline V gene data show CDR1 as SGHRS and CDR2 as YFSETQ. The CDR3 totals 20 residues. The CDR3 sequence is CASSLPRDRGRSGAYNEQFF. The CDR3 DNA follows: TGCGCCAGCAGCTTGCCCCGGGACAGGGGGCGTTCAGGGGCCTACAATGAGCAGTTCTTC.

The J gene is TRBJ1-2, the V gene TRBV11-2; 7 bases are a match to TRBD1. The germline V gene has CDR1 SGHAT and CDR2 FQNNGV. The V and J ends lost 4 bases and 6 bases, in that order; junction bases with no gene match: 14. CDR3 size: 16 residues. The CDR3 sequence is CASSSLRQGRKDGYTF. Here the CDR3 DNA reads TGTGCCAGCAGCTCACTCCGACAGGGACGAAAGGATGGCTACACCTTC. Filled out from reference TRBV11-2 and TRBJ1-2, the complete variable domain reads EAGVAQSPRYKIIEKRQSVAFWCNPISGHATLYWYQQILGQGPKLLIQFQNNGVVDDSQLPKDRFSAERLKGVDSTLKIQPAKLEDSAVYLCASSSLRQGRKDGYTFGSGTRLTVV.

This clone occurred a few times. At one boundary the junction diverges from the germline segment, which might be a read error. The V gene is TRBV6-1, the J gene TRBJ2-7, with TRBD2 identical over 7 bases. Germline CDR1 MNHNS, CDR2 SASEGT. CDR3 size: 13 residues. DNA of the CDR3: TGTGCCAGCAGTGAGCGGGAGAGGGTTCCCCAAGGGTTC. Its translation: CASSERERVPQGF.

The CDR3 protein is CAISESTGTYEQYF. The CDR3 region has the DNA TGTGCCATCAGTGAGTCGACGGGTACCTACGAGCAGTACTTC. The chain uses TRBV10-3 and TRBJ2-7; D remains ambiguous. The germline V gene encodes CDR1 ENHRY and CDR2 SYGVKD. CDR3 size: 14 residues. V lost 0 bases and J lost 2, with 8 bases in between.

The chain combines TRBV28 with TRBJ2-3; 8 bases line up with TRBD2. The CDR3 extends over 19 amino acids. Germline CDR1 reads MDHEN; CDR2 reads SYDVKM. Trimming removed 3 bases from V and 2 bases from J; junction bases left unmatched: 16. Here the CDR3 reads CASSLGFPGGGLSTDTQYF. CDR3 nucleotide sequence: TGTGCCAGCAGTTTGGGATTTCCCGGGGGGGGCCTCTCCACAGATACGCAGTATTTT.

The chain joins TRBV7-2 to TRBJ1-2, with 9 bases matching TRBD1. This CDR3 comprises 14 residues. V was pared by 5 bases and J by 6 bases, with 7 bases of the junction left unmatched. CDR1 SGHTA and CDR2 FQGNSA come from the germline V gene. In DNA, the CDR3 is TGTGCCAGCAGCACTAGGGGACAGGGCGATGGCTACACCTTC. The encoded protein is CASSTRGQGDGYTF.

The rearrangement links TRBV11-2 to TRBJ2-1; D possibly corresponds to TRBD2 (5 bases). Germline CDR1 reads SGHAT; CDR2 reads FQNNGV. Between the trimmed V and J ends, which lost 4 bases and 0 bases, there was a span of 13 bases. The CDR3 runs to 16 residues. CDR3 DNA sequence: TGTGCCAGCAGCTGGCTCCCGGGATTCTCCTACAATGAGCAGTTCTTC. It encodes CASSWLPGFSYNEQFF. The full variable domain, its missing parts supplied by reference TRBV11-2 and TRBJ2-1, is EAGVAQSPRYKIIEKRQSVAFWCNPISGHATLYWYQQILGQGPKLLIQFQNNGVVDDSQLPKDRFSAERLKGVDSTLKIQPAKLEDSAVYLCASSWLPGFSYNEQFFGPGTRLTVL.

In its sample, this clone was seen once. V gene TRBV27 combines with J gene TRBJ2-6, with a weak D call TRBD2 (6 bases). CDR1 and CDR2 (germline): MNHEY, SMNVEV (reference sequence). Trimming removed 6 bases from V and 0 bases from J, with 18 bases in between. The CDR3 has 18 amino acids. The CDR3 region is CASSHLTSGNSGANVLTF. The CDR3 bases are TGTGCCAGCAGCCATTTGACTAGTGGGAACTCTGGGGCCAACGTCCTGACTTTC.

The chain is built from TRBV7-2 and TRBJ2-2; 8 positions agree with TRBD2. V lost 0 bases to trimming and J lost 4 bases; unmatched junction nucleotides: 7. Germline values: CDR1 SGHTA, CDR2 FQGNSA. This CDR3 is built from 17 residues. The CDR3 DNA reads TGTGCCAGCAGCTTAGCCGTCCTTAGCGGGACCACCGGGGAGCTGTTTTTT. It is translated as CASSLAVLSGTTGELFF.

The chain employs TRBV28 and TRBJ2-5; TRBD1 is a possible D gene (7 bases). V was clipped by 2 bases and J by 5 bases, with 12 bases between them. CDR1 is MDHEN, CDR2 SYDVKM, per germline. CDR3 length: 14 residues. The CDR3, as DNA: TGTGCCAGCAGTTTAGGGCAGGGGGGCGAGACCCAGTACTTC. Its protein is CASSLGQGGETQYF.

The CDR3 region is CASSKGTVQETQYF. For the CDR3, the DNA is TGTGCCAGCAGCAAGGGGACAGTCCAAGAGACCCAGTACTTC. The chain employs TRBV28 and TRBJ2-5; 7 bases fit TRBD1. This CDR3 is 14 amino acids long. J gave up 1 base and V 6 bases, and 5 bases lay outside the gene matches. Germline loops: CDR1 MDHEN, CDR2 SYDVKM.

The gene calls are TRBV27 and TRBJ2-3, with 11 bases lining up with TRBD2. From germline, CDR1 is MNHEY and CDR2 SMNVEV (reference sequence). The V gene end was trimmed by 2 bases and the J gene end by 7 bases; junction bases not matched to a gene: 2. The CDR3 contains 14 residues. The CDR3 sequence: CASSLLAGGNTQYF. In DNA form, the CDR3 reads TGTGCCAGCAGTTTACTAGCGGGGGGCAATACGCAGTATTTT.